The present T cell receptor beta chain was sequenced within a study of post-analysis software for immune sequencing data (dated by TCRdb to about 2015). With respect to the entire study: Relapsing-remitting, secondary progressive and progressive-relapsing multiple sclerosis were recorded as disease courses, and subtype annotation was lacking for some patients. The patient repertoires were set against 10 to 11 previously published healthy control repertoires from donors whose ages ranged from 6 to 25 years. A subset of samples was prepared in parallel using single-end sample barcoding, then pooled and co-amplified after Illumina adapter ligation.

Comment on this clonotype: The specificity of this receptor is unknown. Qualities for individual bases were not recorded, and no much larger clone is one base off.

The library relied on PCR. This sample was sequenced with an Illumina HiSeq 2500. Unique molecular identifiers were incorporated into TCR beta cDNA libraries to reduce PCR and sequencing biases. About 500,000 cDNA molecules were obtained per 1 to 10 million input T cells, so each molecule approximated one T cell. Patient libraries were prepared and sequenced with the same protocol used for the earlier healthy control dataset. Samples belonging to the same batch were prepared together, multiplexed and sequenced on a shared HiSeq lane. Concerning the study's data processing: Raw barcoded reads were processed with MIGEC, and single-read molecular identifier groups were discarded before consensus assembly and CDR3 extraction. Clonotype tables were post-analysed with VDJtools, and diversity was normalized by down-sampling all datasets to the smallest sample size. To correct batch-related cross-sample contamination, repertoire overlap clustering matched CDR3 amino acid sequences but not nucleotide sequences. TCRdb redid the processing of the public reads, applying fastp at Q25 and MiXCR, and retained in-frame beta chains. Each entry merges the rows of one CDR3 protein and shows their most common DNA and genes. Clone size and V and J calls follow TCRdb, not the original study. The sample table lists 750,000 to 950,000 distinct CDR3 sequences, around 50% of them with a count of one. Approximately 4.3% of the sample lies in the top ten.

Reading from cysteine to phenylalanine, the CDR3 counts 13 amino acids. Here the CDR3 DNA is all that survives: 39 bases in frame from base 1. From the germline V gene, CDR1 is ENHRY and CDR2 is SYGVKD. V is cut by 4 bases and J by 3 bases, and the space between the germline ends is 6 bases. To demonstrate the VDJtools post-analysis software, TCR beta repertoires were profiled from the peripheral blood of 10 to 15 young patients with multiple sclerosis. The multiple sclerosis patients were children and adolescents ranging in age from roughly 6 to 15 years. Results the study describes overall, beyond this receptor: Patients showed significantly higher frequencies than controls for five TRBV segments, among them TRBV5-6, TRBV5-1 and TRBV20-1. The multiple sclerosis patient group was slightly younger than the control group. When samples were clustered directly using the F measure, samples prepared in the same batch co-clustered strongly, which prompted a batch-effect correction. Multiple sclerosis patients had significantly lower normalized Chao1 diversity than controls, a result that suggests substantial peripheral T-cell clonal expansion.

The chain employs TRBV10-3 and TRBJ2-2; a tentative D match to TRBD2 spans 6 bases. Material: blood. The sequence was obtained from a girl between 10 and 17 years old with multiple sclerosis. The CDR3 here reads CAISVADTGELFF. The bases read TGTGCCATCAGTGTAGCGGACACCGGGGAGCTGTTTTTT.